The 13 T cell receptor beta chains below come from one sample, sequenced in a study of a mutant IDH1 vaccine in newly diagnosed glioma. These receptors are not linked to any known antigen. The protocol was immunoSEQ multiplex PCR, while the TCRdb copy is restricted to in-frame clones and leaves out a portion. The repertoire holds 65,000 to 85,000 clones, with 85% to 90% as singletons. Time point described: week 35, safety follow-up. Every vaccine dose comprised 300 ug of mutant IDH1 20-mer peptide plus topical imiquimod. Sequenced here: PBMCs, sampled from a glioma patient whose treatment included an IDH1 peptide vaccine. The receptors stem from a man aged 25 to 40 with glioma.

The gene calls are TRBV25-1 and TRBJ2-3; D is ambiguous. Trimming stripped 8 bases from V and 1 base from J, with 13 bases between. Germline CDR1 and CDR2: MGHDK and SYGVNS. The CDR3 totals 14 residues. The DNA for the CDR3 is TGTGCCAGCTCAACTCTATACGGCACAGATACGCAGTATTTT. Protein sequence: CASSTLYGTDTQYF.

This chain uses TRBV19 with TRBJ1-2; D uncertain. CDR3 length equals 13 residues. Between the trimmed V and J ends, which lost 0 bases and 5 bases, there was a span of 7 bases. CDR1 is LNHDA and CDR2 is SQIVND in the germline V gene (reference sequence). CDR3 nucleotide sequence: TGTGCCAGTAGTATAGAGGTTCGATATGGCTACACCTTC. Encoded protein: CASSIEVRYGYTF.

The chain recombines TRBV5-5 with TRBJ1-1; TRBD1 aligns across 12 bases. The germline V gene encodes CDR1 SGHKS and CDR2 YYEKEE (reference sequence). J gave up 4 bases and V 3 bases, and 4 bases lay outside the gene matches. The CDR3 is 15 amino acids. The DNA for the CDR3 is TGTGCCAGCAGCTGGGACAGGGGGCGTGGCACTGAAGCTTTCTTT. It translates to CASSWDRGRGTEAFF.

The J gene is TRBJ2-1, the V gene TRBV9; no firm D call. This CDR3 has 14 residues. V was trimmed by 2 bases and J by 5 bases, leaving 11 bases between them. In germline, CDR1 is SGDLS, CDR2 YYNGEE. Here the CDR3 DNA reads TGTGCCAGCAGCGTGGCCTATAGCAACAATGAGCAGTTCTTC. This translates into CASSVAYSNNEQFF.

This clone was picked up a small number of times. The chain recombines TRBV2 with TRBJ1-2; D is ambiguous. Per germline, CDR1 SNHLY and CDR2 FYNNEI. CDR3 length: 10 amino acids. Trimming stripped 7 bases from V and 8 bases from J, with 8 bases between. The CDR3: CASKTQGYTF. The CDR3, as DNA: TGTGCCAGCAAGACACAGGGCTACACCTTC.

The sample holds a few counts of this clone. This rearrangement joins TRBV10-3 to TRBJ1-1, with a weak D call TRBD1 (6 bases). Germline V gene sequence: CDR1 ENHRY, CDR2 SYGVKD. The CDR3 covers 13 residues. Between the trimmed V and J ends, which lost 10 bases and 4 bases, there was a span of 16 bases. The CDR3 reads CATGRGGGTEAFF. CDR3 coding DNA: TGTGCCACGGGGCGGGGAGGGGGCACTGAAGCTTTCTTT.

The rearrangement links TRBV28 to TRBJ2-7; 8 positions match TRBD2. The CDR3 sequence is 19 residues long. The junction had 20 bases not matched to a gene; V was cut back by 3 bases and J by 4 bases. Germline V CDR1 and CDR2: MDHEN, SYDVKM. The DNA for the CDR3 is TGTGCCAGCAGTTTCCCGCGGCAGGGGCTGAGCGGGAGTCCGTACGAGCAGTACTTC. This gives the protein CASSFPRQGLSGSPYEQYF. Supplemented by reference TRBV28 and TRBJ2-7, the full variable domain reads DVKVTQSSRYLVKRTGEKVFLECVQDMDHENMFWYRQDPGLGLRLIYFSYDVKMKEKGDIPEGYSVSREKKERFSLILESASTNQTSMYLCASSFPRQGLSGSPYEQYFGPGTRLTVT.

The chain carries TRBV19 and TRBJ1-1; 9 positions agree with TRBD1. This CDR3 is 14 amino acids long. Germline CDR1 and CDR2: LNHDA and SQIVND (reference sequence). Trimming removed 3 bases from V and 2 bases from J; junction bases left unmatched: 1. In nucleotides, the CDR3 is TGTGCCAGTAGTATGGGACAGGGAAACACTGAAGCTTTCTTT. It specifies CASSMGQGNTEAFF. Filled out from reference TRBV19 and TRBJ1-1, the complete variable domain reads DGGITQSPKYLFRKEGQNVTLSCEQNLNHDAMYWYRQDPGQGLRLIYYSQIVNDFQKGDIAEGYSVSREKKESFPLTVTSAQKNPTAFYLCASSMGQGNTEAFFGQGTRLTVV.

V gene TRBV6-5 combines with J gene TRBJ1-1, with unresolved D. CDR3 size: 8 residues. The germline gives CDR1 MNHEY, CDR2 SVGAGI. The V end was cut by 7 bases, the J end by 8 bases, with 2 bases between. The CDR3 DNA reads TGTGCCAGCACAGAAGCTTTCTTT. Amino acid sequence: CASTEAFF.

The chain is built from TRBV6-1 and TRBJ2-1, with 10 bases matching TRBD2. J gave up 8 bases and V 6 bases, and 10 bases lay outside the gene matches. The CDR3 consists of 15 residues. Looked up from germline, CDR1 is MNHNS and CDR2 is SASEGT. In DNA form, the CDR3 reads TGTGCCAGCAGCCCCCCAGCGGGGGGGCCCCATGAGCAGTTCTTC. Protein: CASSPPAGGPHEQFF.

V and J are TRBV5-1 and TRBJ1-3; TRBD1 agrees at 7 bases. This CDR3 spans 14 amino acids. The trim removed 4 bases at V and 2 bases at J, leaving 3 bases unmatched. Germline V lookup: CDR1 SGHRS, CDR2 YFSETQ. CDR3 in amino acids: CASSPQGTGNTIYF. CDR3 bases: TGCGCCAGCAGCCCACAGGGGACTGGAAACACCATATATTTT.

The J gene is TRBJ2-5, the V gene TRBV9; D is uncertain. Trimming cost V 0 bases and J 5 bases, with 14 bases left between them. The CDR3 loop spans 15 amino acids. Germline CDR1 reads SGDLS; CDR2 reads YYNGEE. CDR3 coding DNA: TGTGCCAGCAGCGTAGCTACCCGAATTGGGGAGACCCAGTACTTC. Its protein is CASSVATRIGETQYF.

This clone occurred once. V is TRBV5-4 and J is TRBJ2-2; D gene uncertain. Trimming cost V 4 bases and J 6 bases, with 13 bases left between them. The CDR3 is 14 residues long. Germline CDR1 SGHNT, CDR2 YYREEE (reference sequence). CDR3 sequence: CASSQDRTSGELFF. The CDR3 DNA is TGTGCCAGCAGCCAAGATCGTACGTCCGGGGAGCTGTTTTTT.